This record looks at one T cell receptor beta chain sequence and its context. Vbeta (60) and Jbeta (13) primers were used in the PCR. TCRdb's table, derived via immunoSEQ multiplex PCR, lists solely in-frame clones and lacks some. The table records about 240,000 clones, 70% to 90% of them present only once. Per germline, CDR1 SGHVS and CDR2 FQNEAQ. This CDR3 contains 21 residues. V gave up 2 bases and J gave up 4 bases; unmatched junction bases: 20. This record comes from a study of cytomegalovirus exposure and HLA in healthy donors. The chain recombines TRBV7-8 with TRBJ2-5; TRBD2 aligns across 12 bases. The receptor was isolated from a girl aged 2 to 10 in good health and CMV-seronegative. Sequenced sample: PBMCs. The CDR3 bases are TGTGCCAGCAGCTTATTTTATGTGTTTAAGGGACTAGCGGGCGGTTTAGAGACCCAGTACTTC. Translating gives CASSLFYVFKGLAGGLETQYF.